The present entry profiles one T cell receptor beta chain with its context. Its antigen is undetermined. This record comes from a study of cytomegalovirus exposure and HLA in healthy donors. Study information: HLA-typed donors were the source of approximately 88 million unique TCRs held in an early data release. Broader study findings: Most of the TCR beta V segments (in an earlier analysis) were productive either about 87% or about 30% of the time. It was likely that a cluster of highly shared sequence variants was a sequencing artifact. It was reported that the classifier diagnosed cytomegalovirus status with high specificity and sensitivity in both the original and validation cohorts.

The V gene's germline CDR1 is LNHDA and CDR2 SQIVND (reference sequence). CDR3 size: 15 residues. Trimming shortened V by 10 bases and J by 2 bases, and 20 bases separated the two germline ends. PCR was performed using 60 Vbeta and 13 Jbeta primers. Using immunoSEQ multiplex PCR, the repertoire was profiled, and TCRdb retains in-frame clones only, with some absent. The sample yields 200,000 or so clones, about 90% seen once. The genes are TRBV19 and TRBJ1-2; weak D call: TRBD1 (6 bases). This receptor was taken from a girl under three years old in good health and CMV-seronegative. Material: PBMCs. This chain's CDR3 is CATLPRDTRNYGYTF. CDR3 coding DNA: TGTGCCACTCTCCCCCGGGACACGAGGAACTATGGCTACACCTTC.